A selection of T cell receptor beta chains follows, all from one sample in a study of T cell responses to AZD1222 COVID-19 vaccine. The protocol was immunoSEQ multiplex PCR, while the TCRdb copy is restricted to in-frame clones and leaves out a portion. The sample contains over 70,000 clones, about 91% of which appear only once. Sequencing was performed on peripheral blood, taken on day 0 of MenACWY control vaccination. These TCRs come from an adult in good health. The CDR3 runs from the conserved cysteine through the conserved F or W. Each record gives: V gene, clone size, D gene, J gene, CDR3 length, CDR3 protein, CDR3 DNA. A D gene is named only where the DNA matches it firmly. Only part of the rows carry a size: once, few, many, or a class if the clone is expanded.

>TRBV18|.|.|TRBJ1-5|13
CASFRELNQPQHF
TGTGCCAGCTTCCGGGAGCTCAATCAGCCCCAGCATTTT
>TRBV20-1|.|.|TRBJ1-2|11
CSAREARGYTF
TGCAGTGCTAGAGAAGCTCGCGGCTACACCTTC
>TRBV28|.|.|TRBJ1-5|15
CASSSRVTRNQPQHF
TGTGCCAGCAGTAGCAGGGTTACTAGGAATCAGCCCCAGCATTTT
>TRBV13|.|TRBD1|TRBJ1-2|15
CATQRETGTNYGYTF
TGTGCCACCCAGAGAGAGACAGGGACCAACTATGGCTACACCTTC
>TRBV6-5|.|.|TRBJ2-5|14
CASSPSEYQETQYF
TGTGCCAGCAGTCCCTCCGAGTACCAAGAGACCCAGTACTTC
>TRBV16|once|TRBD1|TRBJ2-7|13
CASSPDRAYEQYF
TGTGCCAGCAGTCCGGACAGGGCCTACGAGCAGTACTTC
>TRBV2|.|.|TRBJ2-7|14
CASSEARFAYEQYF
TGTGCCAGCAGTGAAGCCAGGTTTGCCTACGAGCAGTACTTC
>TRBV3-1/TRBV3-2|.|.|TRBJ2-7|13
CASSYGTLGEQYF
TGTGCCAGCAGCTACGGCACCTTGGGGGAGCAGTACTTC
>TRBV3-1/TRBV3-2|.|.|TRBJ2-3|16
CASSQEGGASTDTQYF
TGTGCCAGCAGCCAAGAGGGGGGGGCTAGCACAGATACGCAGTATTTT
>TRBV7-8|.|TRBD2|TRBJ2-7|15
CASSVTSGGSYEQYF
TGTGCCAGCAGCGTGACTAGCGGGGGATCCTACGAGCAGTACTTC
>TRBV15|.|.|TRBJ2-3|15
CATSRDYLATDTQYF
TGTGCCACCAGCAGAGATTACCTAGCGACAGATACGCAGTATTTT
>TRBV10-3|.|.|TRBJ2-5|15
CAISDPRDSPETQYF
TGTGCCATCAGTGATCCTAGGGACTCCCCGGAGACCCAGTACTTC
>TRBV19|.|.|TRBJ1-2|15
CASSIAAGGNYGYTF
TGTGCCAGTAGTATAGCAGCGGGGGGAAACTATGGCTACACCTTC
>TRBV5-5|.|TRBD1|TRBJ2-3|14
CASSLYRGEDTQYF
TGTGCCAGCAGCTTGTACAGGGGGGAAGATACGCAGTATTTT
>TRBV7-8|.|TRBD1|TRBJ1-1|16
CASSTSGTGGNTEAFF
TGTGCCAGCAGCACATCCGGGACAGGGGGGAACACTGAAGCTTTCTTT
>TRBV28|.|TRBD2|TRBJ2-1|17
CASSGLAGGRSYNEQFF
TGTGCCAGCAGCGGACTAGCGGGGGGCCGCTCCTACAATGAGCAGTTCTTC
>TRBV29-1|.|.|TRBJ1-2|12
CSGQTDYYGYTF
TGCAGCGGCCAGACAGATTACTATGGCTACACCTTC
>TRBV19|.|TRBD1|TRBJ1-4|14
CASKGQGEGEKLFF
TGTGCCAGTAAGGGACAGGGAGAAGGAGAAAAACTGTTTTTT
>TRBV5-5|.|.|TRBJ1-4|14
CASSPFTTNEKLFF
TGTGCCAGCAGCCCCTTCACAACTAATGAAAAACTGTTTTTT
>TRBV25-1|.|TRBD1|TRBJ1-6|15
CASSPRDRDNSPLHF
TGTGCCAGCAGTCCTCGGGACAGGGATAATTCACCCCTCCACTTT
>TRBV4-2|.|TRBD2|TRBJ2-1|18
CASSQDSRLAGAGGEQFF
TGTGCCAGCAGCCAAGATAGCCGACTAGCGGGGGCGGGGGGTGAGCAGTTCTTC
>TRBV3-1/TRBV3-2|.|.|TRBJ1-3|18
CASSQLFLRDYSGNTIYF
TGTGCCAGCAGCCAACTCTTTTTACGGGATTACTCTGGAAACACCATATATTTT
>TRBV9|.|.|TRBJ2-1|15
CASSVGRSSYNEQFF
TGTGCCAGCAGCGTAGGAAGGAGCTCCTACAATGAGCAGTTCTTC
>TRBV10-3|.|.|TRBJ1-1|14
CAISQRQENTEAFF
TGTGCCATCAGTCAAAGACAGGAGAACACTGAAGCTTTCTTT
>TRBV14|.|.|TRBJ1-6|15
CASSQDVSYNSPLHF
TGTGCCAGCAGCCAAGATGTTTCCTATAATTCACCCCTCCACTTT
>TRBV5-4|.|.|TRBJ1-1|15
CASSFFSSANTEAFF
TGTGCCAGCAGCTTTTTTTCTTCTGCGAACACTGAAGCTTTCTTT
>TRBV28|.|.|TRBJ1-4|17
CASSFNPKTGEGEKLFF
TGTGCCAGCAGTTTTAACCCCAAGACAGGCGAGGGGGAAAAACTGTTTTTT
>TRBV4-3|.|.|TRBJ1-1|15
CASSQEQQMNTEAFF
TGCGCCAGCAGCCAAGAACAGCAAATGAACACTGAAGCTTTCTTT
>TRBV11-3|.|.|TRBJ1-1|12
CASSFSRTEAFF
TGTGCCAGCAGTTTTAGCAGAACTGAAGCTTTCTTT
>TRBV5-1|.|TRBD2|TRBJ2-5|18
CASSSTGTSGGAGETQYF
TGCGCCAGCAGCTCGACCGGGACTAGCGGGGGGGCCGGAGAGACCCAGTACTTC
>TRBV9|.|TRBD2|TRBJ2-5|16
CASSGGLAGGLETQYF
TGTGCCAGCAGCGGAGGACTAGCGGGGGGGCTGGAGACCCAGTACTTC
>TRBV28|.|TRBD1|TRBJ1-4|15
CASSLGQASNEKLFF
TGTGCCAGCAGTCTAGGACAGGCCAGTAATGAAAAACTGTTTTTT
>TRBV5-4|.|TRBD1|TRBJ2-1|15
CASSFGDREGNEQFF
TGTGCCAGCAGCTTTGGGGACAGGGAGGGGAATGAGCAGTTCTTC
>TRBV6-5|once|TRBD1|TRBJ1-1|15
CASSRDRGVNTEAFF
TGTGCCAGCAGTCGGGACAGGGGCGTGAACACTGAAGCTTTCTTT
>TRBV9|.|.|TRBJ1-1|17
CASSVDRPIGGNTEAFF
TGTGCCAGCAGCGTAGATAGACCCATCGGGGGGAACACTGAAGCTTTCTTT
>TRBV28|.|TRBD1|TRBJ1-4|15
CASRATGGIEEKLFF
TGTGCCAGCAGAGCGACAGGGGGCATTGAAGAAAAACTGTTTTTT
>TRBV5-1|.|.|TRBJ2-7|14
CASSLAGGRGEQYF
TGCGCCAGCAGCTTGGCCGGGGGCAGGGGCGAGCAGTACTTC
>TRBV6-2/TRBV6-3|.|TRBD2|TRBJ2-3|14
CASSPGLATDTQYF
TGTGCCAGCAGTCCAGGACTAGCGACAGATACGCAGTATTTT
>TRBV5-5|once|.|TRBJ1-5|13
CASSLEVNQPQHF
TGTGCCAGCAGCTTGGAAGTAAATCAGCCCCAGCATTTT
>TRBV3-1/TRBV3-2|.|.|TRBJ1-1|14
CASSQVSGSTEAFF
TGTGCCAGCAGCCAAGTGTCTGGGAGCACTGAAGCTTTCTTT
>TRBV9|.|.|TRBJ2-1|15
CASSVETGPNNEQFF
TGTGCCAGCAGCGTAGAGACTGGACCTAACAATGAGCAGTTCTTC
>TRBV11-2|.|.|TRBJ2-5|13
CASSFGVAETQYF
TGTGCCAGCAGCTTTGGCGTCGCAGAGACCCAGTACTTC
>TRBV28|.|.|TRBJ2-2|16
CASKGPGPLGTGELFF
TGTGCCAGCAAGGGTCCCGGGCCCCTCGGCACCGGGGAGCTGTTTTTT
>TRBV6-6|.|TRBD1|TRBJ1-5|16
CASSYSTGGLNQPQHF
TGTGCCAGCAGTTACTCGACAGGGGGCCTCAATCAGCCCCAGCATTTT